The clone carrying this T cell receptor beta chain was picked up many times. This entry comes from a study of T-cell reconstitution after alpha-beta-depleted transplantation in children. A library of TCRbeta sequences, prepared with unique molecular identifiers, was generated. TCRdb independently ran MiXCR on the PCR reads; one entry per CDR3 protein. The profile shows about 690,000 distinct CDR3 sequences, about 15% of them singletons. The CDR3 sequence is 11 residues long. The J segment lost 7 bases and the V segment lost 10 bases, leaving 4 bases of the junction unmatched. The germline V gene encodes CDR1 ENHRY and CDR2 SYGVKD.

The clonotype comes from a human donor who donated a stem cell graft to a child with acute myeloid leukemia. Sequencing used PBMCs from the stem cell graft donor, obtained from the stem cell graft. The rearrangement joins TRBV10-3 to TRBJ1-1; 9 nucleotides match TRBD1. This CDR3 is CATGQGNEAFF. The CDR3 coding sequence is TGTGCCACTGGACAGGGGAATGAAGCTTTCTTT.